Listed here are 15 T cell receptor beta chains from one sample, sequenced in a study of T cell changes during pregnancy in multiple sclerosis. Using immunoSEQ multiplex PCR, the repertoire was profiled, and TCRdb retains in-frame clones only, with some absent. The sample includes about 38,000 clones, around 92% of them seen just once. This material consisted of CD8+ T cells from peripheral blood mononuclear cells, taken in the second trimester of pregnancy. Receptor source: a female donor with multiple sclerosis, enrolled in a pregnancy study.

This chain uses TRBV4-3 with TRBJ1-4; D is possibly TRBD1 (5 bases). Between the trimmed V and J ends, which lost 1 base and 5 bases, there was a span of 14 bases. Germline-derived CDR1 and CDR2 are LGHNA and YSLEER. The CDR3 is 16 residues long. The CDR3 DNA reads TGCGCCAGCAGCCAAGGACGGACACCCTTAAATGAAAAACTGTTTTTT. Translation: CASSQGRTPLNEKLFF.

The count of this clone is one. The CDR3 is CASSQGGGNTEAFF. DNA for the CDR3: TGCGCCAGCAGCCAGGGCGGGGGAAACACTGAAGCTTTCTTT. This chain uses TRBV4-1 with TRBJ1-1; D possibly corresponds to TRBD1 (5 bases). Trimming shortened V by 3 bases and J by 2 bases, and 10 bases separated the two germline ends. This CDR3 is built from 14 residues. Per germline, CDR1 MGHRA and CDR2 YSYEKL.

V is TRBV19 and J is TRBJ1-1; tentatively, D is TRBD1 (5 bases). The V gene's germline CDR1 is LNHDA and CDR2 SQIVND (reference sequence). V was shortened by 5 bases and J by 2 bases, with 12 bases between the two germline ends. This CDR3 is 14 amino acids long. This chain's CDR3 is CASSQGGQNTEAFF. The CDR3 coding sequence is TGTGCCAGTAGTCAGGGAGGACAAAACACTGAAGCTTTCTTT.

The chain couples TRBV5-8 to TRBJ1-2; 7 nucleotides agree with TRBD1. The germline V gene has CDR1 SGHTS and CDR2 YDEGEE. CDR3 length: 16 amino acids. With 4 bases clipped from V and 0 bases from J, the junction kept 9 bases outside the gene matches. The CDR3 nucleotides read TGTGCCAGCAGCGAGCGGACAGGTTTAGCTAACTATGGCTACACCTTC. It codes for CASSERTGLANYGYTF.

The rearrangement joins TRBV9 to TRBJ1-1; 7 bases match TRBD1. This CDR3 region has 16 residues. CDR1 SGDLS and CDR2 YYNGEE come from the germline V gene. The J segment lost 4 bases and the V segment lost 3 bases, leaving 12 bases of the junction unmatched. CDR3 in amino acids: CASSDLLSGGPTEAFF. CDR3 DNA: TGTGCCAGCAGCGATCTCCTTTCAGGGGGGCCCACTGAAGCTTTCTTT.

This clone was observed a single time. The chain employs TRBV27 and TRBJ2-7, with a tentative D call TRBD1 (5 bases). The germline V gene encodes CDR1 MNHEY and CDR2 SMNVEV (reference sequence). The CDR3 has 12 amino acids. Deletions cut 1 base from V and 6 bases from J, with 7 bases between. The CDR3 region has the DNA TGTGCCAGCAGTTTATTAGGGGCCGAGCAGTACTTC. This translates into CASSLLGAEQYF.

The genes are TRBV27 and TRBJ1-4; D unclear. This CDR3 has 16 residues. Looked up from germline, CDR1 is MNHEY and CDR2 is SMNVEV (reference sequence). Between the trimmed V and J ends, which lost 0 bases and 7 bases, there was a span of 15 bases. The DNA of the CDR3 is TGTGCCAGCAGTTTATCCTCCGCCACCTCAGGTGAAAAACTGTTTTTT. Translation: CASSLSSATSGEKLFF.

The V call is TRBV5-1, the J call TRBJ2-2, with D possibly being TRBD2 (5 bases). The CDR3 is made up of 18 amino acids. Germline CDR1 SGHRS, CDR2 YFSETQ. Trimming shortened V by 5 bases and J by 4 bases, and 24 bases separated the two germline ends. The CDR3 sequence is CASSDGPWNGEGTGELFF. CDR3 DNA sequence: TGCGCCAGCAGTGATGGCCCATGGAATGGCGAGGGCACCGGGGAGCTGTTTTTT. The entire variable domain, with the rest obtained from reference TRBV5-1 and TRBJ2-2, is as follows: KAGVTQTPRYLIKTRGQQVTLSCSPISGHRSVSWYQQTPGQGLQFLFEYFSETQRNKGNFPGRFSGRQFSNSRSEMNVSTLELGDSALYLCASSDGPWNGEGTGELFFGEGSRLTVL.

V gene TRBV5-4 combines with J gene TRBJ2-1, with 14 bases that match TRBD2. CDR1 and CDR2 from the germline V gene are SGHNT and YYREEE (reference sequence). The CDR3 is made up of 16 amino acids. V lost 0 bases to trimming and J lost 10 bases; unmatched junction nucleotides: 6. The CDR3 DNA reads TGTGCCAGCAGCTTGGGACTAGCGGGGGGGTTAGGGGAGCAGTTCTTC. Translating gives CASSLGLAGGLGEQFF.

The chain combines TRBV7-9 with TRBJ2-1, with D unclear. The CDR3 contains 11 residues. V was trimmed by 3 bases and J by 8 bases, leaving 5 bases between them. In germline, CDR1 is SEHNR, CDR2 FQNEAQ (reference sequence). The CDR3 here is CASSLSHEQFF. The CDR3, as DNA: TGTGCCAGCAGCTTGAGCCATGAGCAGTTCTTC.

The chain is built from TRBV19 and TRBJ2-7; no reliable D call. V was pared by 0 bases and J by 5 bases, with 5 bases between. This CDR3 has 12 amino acids. CDR1 is LNHDA and CDR2 is SQIVND in the germline V gene (reference sequence). CDR3 nucleotides: TGTGCCAGTAGTATAGACAGTAACGAGCAGTACTTC. This codes for CASSIDSNEQYF.

V and J are TRBV7-3 and TRBJ1-1, with 9 bases that match TRBD1. J was trimmed by 6 bases and V by 5 bases; bases with no gene match: 4. The germline V gene encodes CDR1 SGHTA and CDR2 FQGTGA. The CDR3 extends over 13 amino acids. This CDR3 reads CASSKDRGAEAFF. In DNA form, the CDR3 reads TGTGCCAGCAGCAAGGACAGGGGCGCTGAAGCTTTCTTT.

This clone came up once. The chain recombines TRBV1 with TRBJ2-1; TRBD2, the D gene given by the table, was not confirmed from the DNA. TRBV1 is a listed pseudogene. The CDR3 is 14 amino acids. The CDR3 region is CTSSPGTSNNEQFF. CDR3 coding DNA: TGCACCAGCAGCCCCGGGACTAGCAACAATGAGCAGTTCTTC.

The CDR3 DNA is TGCGCCAGCAGCCAAGATGAAAGGGAGCCCTACGAGCAGTACTTC. Protein: CASSQDEREPYEQYF. The chain has TRBV4-1 and TRBJ2-7, with TRBD2 as a possible D gene (5 bases). Germline lookup yields CDR1 MGHRA and CDR2 YSYEKL. The CDR3 consists of 15 residues. V was trimmed by 0 bases and J by 2 bases, leaving 11 bases between them.

The CDR3 DNA reads TGTGCCAGCAGCCTTTCTAGCGGTCCCGAGCAGTACTTC. Residues: CASSLSSGPEQYF. This chain joins TRBV7-9 and TRBJ2-7; TRBD2 aligns across 7 bases. CDR1 and CDR2 from the germline V gene are SEHNR and FQNEAQ (reference sequence). Trimming cost V 5 bases and J 6 bases; bases outside gene matches: 7. The CDR3 is 13 residues long.